This T cell receptor beta chain was identified in a study of CD8+ T cells in alopecia areata. Treatment denoted: oral pan-JAK inhibitor, 5-10 mg twice daily. This clone showed up just a few times. RNA extraction and reverse transcription yielded cDNA as sequencing template. Clones were sequenced by immunoSEQ multiplex PCR, and TCRdb holds only the in-frame ones, with some missing. The profile shows about 220,000 clones, more than 45% of them singletons. This sequence originates from a human donor with alopecia areata. The material sequenced was CD4+ T cells sorted from blood, taken at week 4, from a patient treated with tofacitinib.

CDR3 loop: CAWDPGQVNTEAFF. CDR3 in DNA: TGTGCCTGGGATCCGGGACAAGTGAACACTGAAGCTTTCTTT. This chain connects TRBV30 to TRBJ1-1, with D possibly TRBD1 on 6 matching bases. The CDR3 consists of 14 residues. Per germline, CDR1 GTSNPN and CDR2 SVGIG (reference sequence). The V end lost 5 bases, the J end lost 0 bases, and 13 bases lay between the germline ends.